These 23 T cell receptor beta chains were sequenced from one sample in a study of T cells in Graves' hyperthyroidism and ophthalmopathy. Researchers took RNA transcripts and amplified the TCR beta CDR3 regions from them. HTBI primers were the set used in a first-round RT-PCR of the TCR CDR3. TCRdb called the multiplex PCR reads again in MiXCR, with one record for every CDR3 protein. The data show about 590,000 distinct CDR3 sequences, 14% seen once. The sequenced material came from blood. Receptors originate from a young woman with Graves' ophthalmopathy.

This clonotype has at least ten counts. The chain recombines TRBV3-1 with TRBJ2-1; possibly TRBD1 or TRBD2 for D (6 bases each). V lost 1 base and J 9 bases, leaving 22 bases between the germline ends. The CDR3 consists of 17 residues. Germline loops: CDR1 LGHDT, CDR2 YNNKEL (reference sequence). The CDR3 sequence: CASSQVRGAFDGGEQFF. For the CDR3, the DNA is TGTGCCAGCAGCCAAGTTAGGGGGGCTTTCGACGGGGGTGAGCAGTTCTTC.

This clonotype was counted ten times or more. This sequence joins TRBV11-2 and TRBJ1-2; D is possibly TRBD1 (5 bases). Germline V lookup: CDR1 SGHAT, CDR2 FQNNGV. The length of the CDR3 is 12 residues. V gave up 3 bases and J gave up 8 bases, with 10 bases separating them. CDR3 loop: CASSFQGSGYTF. CDR3 in DNA: TGTGCCAGCAGCTTCCAGGGTAGCGGCTACACCTTC.

This clonotype was detected only a few times. This chain uses TRBV29-1 with TRBJ2-3, with D perhaps TRBD1 (6 bases). V was cut by 6 bases and J by 5 bases, with 9 bases left in between. The CDR3 sequence is 11 residues long. Germline values: CDR1 SQVTM, CDR2 ANQGSEA. CDR3 residues: CSVGTLDTQYF. Written as DNA, the CDR3 is TGCAGCGTGGGGACACTAGATACGCAGTATTTT.

This chain joins TRBV28 and TRBJ1-3; D is uncertain. Germline values: CDR1 MDHEN, CDR2 SYDVKM. V lost 7 bases, J lost 0 bases, and 7 bases lay in between. CDR3 length: 13 amino acids. The CDR3 sequence: CASIGFSGNTIYF. CDR3 DNA sequence: TGTGCCAGCATTGGGTTCTCTGGAAACACCATATATTTT.

This clonotype was seen repeatedly, ten times or more. The chain links TRBV5-8 to TRBJ1-1, with a tentative D call TRBD1 (6 bases). CDR1 is SGHTS, CDR2 YDEGEE, per germline. The V gene lost 1 base and the J gene lost 1 base, with 14 bases spanning the gap. CDR3 length equals 16 residues. The CDR3 loop reads CASSLPGAPGNTEAFF. CDR3 coding DNA: TGTGCCAGCAGCTTGCCAGGGGCCCCTGGGAACACTGAAGCTTTCTTT.

The rearrangement uses TRBV7-3 and TRBJ2-1, with D uncertain. The CDR3 is 16 amino acids. The ends were cut back, 5 bases at V and 0 bases at J, with 14 bases in the middle. Germline loops: CDR1 SGHTA, CDR2 FQGTGA. This chain's CDR3 is CASSPLRPSSYNEQFF. In DNA form, the CDR3 reads TGTGCCAGCAGCCCCTTGCGTCCGAGCTCCTACAATGAGCAGTTCTTC. The full variable domain, in which reference TRBV7-3 and TRBJ2-1 provide the parts outside the CDR3, is GAGVSQTPSNKVTEKGKYVELRCDPISGHTALYWYRQSLGQGPEFLIYFQGTGAADDSGLPNDRFFAVRPEGSVSTLKIQRTERGDSAVYLCASSPLRPSSYNEQFFGPGTRLTVL.

J is TRBJ1-1 and V is TRBV4-3; D remains unclear. Per germline, CDR1 LGHNA and CDR2 YSLEER. The CDR3 sequence is 15 residues long. The V gene lost 1 base and the J gene lost 1 base, with 10 bases spanning the gap. The CDR3 nucleotides are TGCGCCAGCAGCCAAGGTCCGACGGGGAACACTGAAGCTTTCTTT. Translating gives CASSQGPTGNTEAFF.

This clonotype has a count of ten or more. The J gene is TRBJ2-7, the V gene TRBV12-3 or TRBV12-4, with D perhaps TRBD1 (5 bases). The CDR3 contains 13 residues. V was cut by 5 bases and J by 3 bases, with 11 bases left in between. The DNA for the CDR3 is TGTGCCAGCAGTCCAGTGGGGCGCTACGAGCAGTACTTC. Protein product: CASSPVGRYEQYF.

This clonotype came up many times. This rearrangement joins TRBV30 to TRBJ2-5; no clear D. Between the trimmed V and J ends, which lost 0 bases and 3 bases, there was a span of 8 bases. Germline V lookup: CDR1 GTSNPN, CDR2 SVGIG (reference sequence). The CDR3 runs to 13 residues. The CDR3 DNA is TGTGCCTGGAGTGTAAACCGGGAAGAGACCCAGTACTTC. It yields the protein CAWSVNREETQYF.

This clonotype has at least ten counts. DNA for the CDR3: TGTGCCAGCAGTTACGGGACAGCGCCGGACTATGGCTACACCTTC. It encodes CASSYGTAPDYGYTF. The chain is built from TRBV27 and TRBJ1-2; 7 nucleotides line up with TRBD1. The CDR3 extends over 15 amino acids. Germline V gene data show CDR1 as MNHEY and CDR2 as SMNVEV (reference sequence). V was pared by 4 bases and J by 3 bases, with 8 bases of the junction left unmatched.

The rearrangement uses TRBV2 and TRBJ2-7, with 12 bases fitting TRBD2. Germline V gene sequence: CDR1 SNHLY, CDR2 FYNNEI. This CDR3 comprises 20 residues. After removal of 8 bases from V and 0 bases from J, the junction contained 20 bases not matched to a gene. The DNA of the CDR3 is TGTGCCAGCTCACCAACCCTAGCGGGAGGGCCTGCTAGGAGCTCCTACGAGCAGTACTTC. Residues: CASSPTLAGGPARSSYEQYF.

At least ten counts were recorded for this clonotype. J is TRBJ2-2 and V is TRBV6-1, with unresolved D. V was shortened by 5 bases and J by 6 bases, with 13 bases between the two germline ends. The length of the CDR3 is 14 residues. Germline V lookup: CDR1 MNHNS, CDR2 SASEGT. CDR3 nucleotide sequence: TGTGCCAGCAGTCGTGCCAGTCGGCCCGGGGAGCTGTTTTTT. It is translated as CASSRASRPGELFF.

A few counts support this clonotype. The rearrangement joins TRBV18 to TRBJ1-2; TRBD1 aligns across 10 bases. The CDR3 covers 15 residues. Germline CDR1 reads KGHSH; CDR2 reads LQKENI. The J segment lost 2 bases and the V segment lost 2 bases, leaving 2 bases of the junction unmatched. The CDR3 region has the DNA TGTGCCAGCTCACCAGGGACAGGGGAAAACTATGGCTACACCTTC. Protein: CASSPGTGENYGYTF.

In this sample, this clonotype turned up many times. This chain uses TRBV3-1 with TRBJ2-7; 10 bases line up with TRBD2. The germline gives CDR1 LGHDT, CDR2 YNNKEL (reference sequence). J lost 4 bases, V lost 5 bases, and 5 bases had no gene match. CDR3 length equals 14 residues. CDR3 sequence: CASSFSGRRYEQYF. The DNA of the CDR3 is TGTGCCAGCAGCTTTAGCGGGAGGAGGTACGAGCAGTACTTC.

This clonotype has a count of ten or more. The CDR3 DNA reads TGTGCCAGCAGCTTAGCGCGGCAGGAACTCTCAGAGACCCAGTACTTC. Protein sequence: CASSLARQELSETQYF. This chain connects TRBV7-9 to TRBJ2-5, with D hard to call. The V end lost 0 bases, the J end lost 4 bases, and 15 bases lay between the germline ends. CDR3 length equals 16 residues. Germline V gives CDR1 SEHNR, CDR2 FQNEAQ (reference sequence).

This clonotype was picked up many times. The chain carries TRBV12-3 or TRBV12-4 and TRBJ1-2, with 8 bases fitting TRBD1. V gave up 2 bases and J gave up 7 bases; unmatched junction bases: 3. CDR3 length equals 13 residues. This CDR3 reads CASSLPGGLGYTF. For the CDR3, the DNA is TGTGCCAGCAGTTTACCAGGGGGCCTTGGCTACACCTTC.

This clonotype was picked up many times. The V call is TRBV2, the J call TRBJ2-1; 8 bases line up with TRBD2. From germline, CDR1 is SNHLY and CDR2 FYNNEI. This CDR3 spans 13 amino acids. V was clipped by 4 bases and J by 9 bases; unmatched bases: 5. CDR3 in DNA: TGTGCCAGCAGTGGTCAAGCGGGAGCTGAGCAGTTCTTC. This gives the protein CASSGQAGAEQFF.

This clonotype was counted ten times or more. The chain links TRBV11-2 to TRBJ2-7, with TRBD2 matching 11 bases. J lost 7 bases, V lost 1 base, and 12 bases had no gene match. This CDR3 has 17 residues. The germline CDR1 and CDR2 sequences are SGHAT and FQNNGV. The CDR3 DNA sequence: TGTGCCAGCAGCTTAGGACTAGCGGGACCTTGGACTCGGGAGCAGTACTTC. It encodes CASSLGLAGPWTREQYF.

This clonotype was picked up many times. This rearrangement joins TRBV3-1 to TRBJ1-3, with 7 bases lining up with TRBD1. Germline V CDR1 and CDR2: LGHDT, YNNKEL (reference sequence). The CDR3 is made up of 14 amino acids. J gave up 3 bases and V 4 bases, and 3 bases lay outside the gene matches. In nucleotides, the CDR3 is TGTGCCAGCAGCCTAGGACAGGTTGGAAACACCATATATTTT. Translation: CASSLGQVGNTIYF.

The CDR3, as DNA: TGTGCCAGCCAAGACAGGGGTCTTTATAGCAATCAGCCCCAGCATTTT. It yields the protein CASQDRGLYSNQPQHF. The chain links TRBV6-2 or TRBV6-3 to TRBJ1-5, with TRBD1 identical over 8 bases. CDR1 and CDR2 (germline): MNHEY, SVGEGT. The V segment lost 8 bases and the J segment 0 bases; nucleotides outside the gene matches: 9. This CDR3 comprises 16 residues.

This clonotype was observed a handful of times. The chain joins TRBV20-1 to TRBJ2-1; D tentatively fits TRBD1 or TRBD2 (5 bases each). Germline V gene lookup returns CDR1 DFQATT and CDR2 SNEGSKA (reference sequence). The CDR3 runs to 12 residues. The V gene lost 5 bases and the J gene lost 7 bases, with 12 bases spanning the gap. Here the CDR3 reads CSAWGLGNEQFF. The CDR3 region has the DNA TGCAGTGCTTGGGGGTTGGGTAATGAGCAGTTCTTC.

This chain connects TRBV4-1 to TRBJ1-5; D is uncertain. CDR3 length equals 17 residues. V shed 0 bases and J shed 6 bases, with 18 bases lying between them. CDR1 MGHRA and CDR2 YSYEKL come from the germline V gene. The CDR3 sequence is CASSQDVGLGWGQPQHF. CDR3 bases: TGCGCCAGCAGCCAAGATGTGGGTTTGGGGTGGGGTCAGCCCCAGCATTTT.

This clonotype has at least ten counts. The chain links TRBV10-3 to TRBJ1-5, with D maybe TRBD1 (5 bases). The CDR3 loop spans 16 amino acids. Trimming took 4 bases from V and 2 from J, leaving 15 bases between them. From germline, CDR1 is ENHRY and CDR2 SYGVKD. CDR3 coding DNA: TGTGCCATCAGTGGGGACCCCGGAGGTGGCAATCAGCCCCAGCATTTT. This translates into CAISGDPGGGNQPQHF.